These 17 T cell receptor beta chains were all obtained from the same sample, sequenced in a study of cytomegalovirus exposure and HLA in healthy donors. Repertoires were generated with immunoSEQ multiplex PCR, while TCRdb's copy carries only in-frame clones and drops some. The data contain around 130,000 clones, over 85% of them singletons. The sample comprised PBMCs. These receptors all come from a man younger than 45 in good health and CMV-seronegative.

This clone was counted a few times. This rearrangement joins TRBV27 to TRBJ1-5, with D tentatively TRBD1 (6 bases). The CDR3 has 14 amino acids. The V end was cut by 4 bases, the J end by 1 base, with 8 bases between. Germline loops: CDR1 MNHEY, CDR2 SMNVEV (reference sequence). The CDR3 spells CASSSQGSNQPQHF. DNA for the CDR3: TGTGCCAGCAGTTCGCAGGGGAGCAATCAGCCCCAGCATTTT.

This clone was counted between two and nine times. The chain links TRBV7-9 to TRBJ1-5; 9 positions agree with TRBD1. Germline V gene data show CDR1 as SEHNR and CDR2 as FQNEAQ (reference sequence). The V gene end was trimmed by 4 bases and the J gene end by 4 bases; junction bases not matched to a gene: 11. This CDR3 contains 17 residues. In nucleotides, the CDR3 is TGTGCCAGCAGCTCCTACTACAGGGGGCGCGGGAATCAGCCCCAGCATTTT. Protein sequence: CASSSYYRGRGNQPQHF. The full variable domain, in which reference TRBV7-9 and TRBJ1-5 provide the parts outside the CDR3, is DTGVSQNPRHKITKRGQNVTFRCDPISEHNRLYWYRQTLGQGPEFLTYFQNEAQLEKSRLLSDRFSAERPKGSFSTLEIQRTEQGDSAMYLCASSSYYRGRGNQPQHFGDGTRLSIL.

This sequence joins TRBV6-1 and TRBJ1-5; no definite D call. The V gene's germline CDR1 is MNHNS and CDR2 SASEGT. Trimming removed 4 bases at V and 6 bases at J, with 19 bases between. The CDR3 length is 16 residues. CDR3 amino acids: CASSVTQTRDSQPQHF. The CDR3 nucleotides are TGTGCCAGCAGTGTTACCCAAACCCGGGATTCTCAGCCCCAGCATTTT.

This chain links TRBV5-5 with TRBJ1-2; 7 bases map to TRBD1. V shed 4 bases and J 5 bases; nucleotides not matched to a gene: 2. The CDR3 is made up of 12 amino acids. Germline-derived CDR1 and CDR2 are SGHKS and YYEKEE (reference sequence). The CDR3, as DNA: TGTGCCAGCAGCCCGACAGGGTATGGCTACACCTTC. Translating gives CASSPTGYGYTF.

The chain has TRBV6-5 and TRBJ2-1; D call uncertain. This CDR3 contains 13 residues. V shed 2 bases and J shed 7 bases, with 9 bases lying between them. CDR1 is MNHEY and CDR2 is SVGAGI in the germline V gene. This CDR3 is CASSYALENEQFF. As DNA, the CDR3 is TGTGCCAGCAGTTACGCCCTAGAAAATGAGCAGTTCTTC.

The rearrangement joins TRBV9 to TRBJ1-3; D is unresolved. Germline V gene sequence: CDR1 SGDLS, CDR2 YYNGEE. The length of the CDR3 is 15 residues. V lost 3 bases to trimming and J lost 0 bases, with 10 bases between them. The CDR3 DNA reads TGTGCCAGCAGCGAACAGTATTCCTCTGGAAACACCATATATTTT. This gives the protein CASSEQYSSGNTIYF. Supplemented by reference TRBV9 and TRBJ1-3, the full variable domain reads DSGVTQTPKHLITATGQRVTLRCSPRSGDLSVYWYQQSLDQGLQFLIQYYNGEERAKGNILERFSAQQFPDLHSELNLSSLELGDSALYFCASSEQYSSGNTIYFGEGSWLTVV.

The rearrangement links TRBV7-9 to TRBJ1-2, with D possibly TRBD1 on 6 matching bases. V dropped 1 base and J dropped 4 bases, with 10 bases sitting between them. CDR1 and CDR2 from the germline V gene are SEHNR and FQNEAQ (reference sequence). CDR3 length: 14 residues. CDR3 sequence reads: CASSLVDRLYGYTF. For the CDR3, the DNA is TGTGCCAGCAGCTTAGTGGACAGACTCTATGGCTACACCTTC.

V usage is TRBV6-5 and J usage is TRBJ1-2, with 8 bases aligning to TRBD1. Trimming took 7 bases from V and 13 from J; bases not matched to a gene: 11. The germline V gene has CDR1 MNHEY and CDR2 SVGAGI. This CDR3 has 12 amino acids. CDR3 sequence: CASKKHQGAATF. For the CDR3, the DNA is TGTGCCAGCAAGAAGCACCAGGGGGCCGCCACCTTC.

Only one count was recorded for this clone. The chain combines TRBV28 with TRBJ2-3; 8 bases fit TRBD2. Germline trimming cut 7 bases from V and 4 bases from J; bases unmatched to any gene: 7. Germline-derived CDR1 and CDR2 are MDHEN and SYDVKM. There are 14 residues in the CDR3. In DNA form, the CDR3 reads TGTGCCAGCATGACGGGGGGGCCAGCAGATACGCAGTATTTT. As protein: CASMTGGPADTQYF.

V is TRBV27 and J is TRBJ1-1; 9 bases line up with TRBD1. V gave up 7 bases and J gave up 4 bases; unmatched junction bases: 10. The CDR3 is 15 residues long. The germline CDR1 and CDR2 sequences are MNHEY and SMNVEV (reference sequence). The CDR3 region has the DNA TGTGCCAGCACTACACAGGGGGCTGAGGGCACTGAAGCTTTCTTT. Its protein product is CASTTQGAEGTEAFF.

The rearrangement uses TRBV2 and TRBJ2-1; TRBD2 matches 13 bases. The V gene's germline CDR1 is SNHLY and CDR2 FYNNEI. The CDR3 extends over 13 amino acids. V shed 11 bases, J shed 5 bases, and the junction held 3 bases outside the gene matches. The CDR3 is CAWGTSGDNEQFF. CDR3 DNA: TGTGCCTGGGGGACTAGCGGGGACAATGAGCAGTTCTTC.

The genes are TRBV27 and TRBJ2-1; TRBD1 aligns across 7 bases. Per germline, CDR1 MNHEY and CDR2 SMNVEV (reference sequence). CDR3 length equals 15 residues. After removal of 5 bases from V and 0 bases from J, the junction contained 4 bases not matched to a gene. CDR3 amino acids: CASSPTGLSYNEQFF. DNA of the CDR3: TGTGCCAGCAGTCCGACAGGGCTCTCCTACAATGAGCAGTTCTTC.

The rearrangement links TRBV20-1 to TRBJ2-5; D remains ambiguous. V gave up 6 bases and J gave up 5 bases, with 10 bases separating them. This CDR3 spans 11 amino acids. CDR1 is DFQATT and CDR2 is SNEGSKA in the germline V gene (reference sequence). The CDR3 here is CSAIGPETQYF. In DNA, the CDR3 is TGCAGTGCCATTGGCCCTGAGACCCAGTACTTC.

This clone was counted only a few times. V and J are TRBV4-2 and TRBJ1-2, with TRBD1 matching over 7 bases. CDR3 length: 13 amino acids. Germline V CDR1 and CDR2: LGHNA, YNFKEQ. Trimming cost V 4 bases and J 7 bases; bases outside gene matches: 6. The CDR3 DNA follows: TGTGCCAGCAGCCTCTTGCCAGGGGGTGGCTACACCTTC. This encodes CASSLLPGGGYTF.

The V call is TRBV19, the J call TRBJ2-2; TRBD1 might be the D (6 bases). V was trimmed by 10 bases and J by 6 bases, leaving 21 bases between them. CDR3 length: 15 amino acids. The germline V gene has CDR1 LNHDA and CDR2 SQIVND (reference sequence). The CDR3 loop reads CATPAVQGFPGELFF. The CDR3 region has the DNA TGTGCCACCCCGGCAGTACAGGGTTTTCCCGGGGAGCTGTTTTTT.

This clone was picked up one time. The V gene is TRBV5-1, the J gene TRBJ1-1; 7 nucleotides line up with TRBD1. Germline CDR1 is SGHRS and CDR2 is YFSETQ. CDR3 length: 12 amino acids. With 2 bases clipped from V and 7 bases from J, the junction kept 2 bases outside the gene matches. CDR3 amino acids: CASSLGTDEAFF. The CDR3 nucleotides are TGCGCCAGCAGCTTAGGGACAGATGAAGCTTTCTTT.

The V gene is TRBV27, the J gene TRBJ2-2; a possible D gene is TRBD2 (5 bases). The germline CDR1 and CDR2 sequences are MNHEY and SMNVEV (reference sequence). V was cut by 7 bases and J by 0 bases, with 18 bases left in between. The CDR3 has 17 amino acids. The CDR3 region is CASTLRPGISNTGELFF. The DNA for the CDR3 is TGTGCCAGCACCCTTCGGCCGGGAATATCGAACACCGGGGAGCTGTTTTTT.